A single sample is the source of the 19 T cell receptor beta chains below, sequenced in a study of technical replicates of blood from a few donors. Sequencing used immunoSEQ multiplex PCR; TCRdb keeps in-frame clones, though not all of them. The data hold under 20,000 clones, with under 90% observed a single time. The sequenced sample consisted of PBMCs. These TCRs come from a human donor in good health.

This chain's CDR3 is CASSSGQPQHF. The CDR3 region has the DNA TGTGCCAGCAGCTCGGGGCAGCCCCAGCATTTT. The chain uses TRBV7-9 and TRBJ1-5; D is unresolved. This CDR3 region has 11 residues. Trimming shortened V by 4 bases and J by 7 bases, and 5 bases separated the two germline ends. Germline V gene lookup returns CDR1 SEHNR and CDR2 FQNEAQ (reference sequence).

CDR3 sequence reads: CASSGQANEQFF. In nucleotides, the CDR3 is TGCGCCAGCAGTGGACAGGCCAATGAGCAGTTCTTC. The chain is built from TRBV10-1 and TRBJ2-1; possibly TRBD1 for D (6 bases). The germline CDR1 and CDR2 sequences are WNHNN and SYGVQD (reference sequence). CDR3 length: 12 residues. Trimming pared 4 bases from V and 6 bases from J, leaving 7 bases between.

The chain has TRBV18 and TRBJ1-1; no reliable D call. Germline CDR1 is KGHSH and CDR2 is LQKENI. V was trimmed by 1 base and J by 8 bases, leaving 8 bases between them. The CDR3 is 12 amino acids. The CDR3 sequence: CASSPRASEAFF. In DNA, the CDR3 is TGTGCCAGCTCACCACGGGCCTCAGAAGCTTTCTTT.

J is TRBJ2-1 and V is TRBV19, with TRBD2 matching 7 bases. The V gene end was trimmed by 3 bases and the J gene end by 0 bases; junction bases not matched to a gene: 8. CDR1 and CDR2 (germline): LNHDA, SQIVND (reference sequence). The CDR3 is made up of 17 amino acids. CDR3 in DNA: TGTGCCAGTAGTATCCCCTCTAGCGGCCCCTCCTACAATGAGCAGTTCTTC. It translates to CASSIPSSGPSYNEQFF.

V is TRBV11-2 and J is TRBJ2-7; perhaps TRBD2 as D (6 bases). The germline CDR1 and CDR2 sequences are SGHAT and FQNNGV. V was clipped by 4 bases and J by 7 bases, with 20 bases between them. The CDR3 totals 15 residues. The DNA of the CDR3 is TGTGCCAGCAGCTCCCCCAAGGCGGGGTCCGGGGAGCAGTACTTC. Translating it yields CASSSPKAGSGEQYF.

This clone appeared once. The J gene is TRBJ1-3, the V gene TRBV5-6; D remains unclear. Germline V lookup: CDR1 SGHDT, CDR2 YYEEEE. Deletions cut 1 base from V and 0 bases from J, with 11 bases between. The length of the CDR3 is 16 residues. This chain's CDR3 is CASSLRTSSSGNTIYF. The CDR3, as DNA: TGTGCCAGCAGCTTGAGGACTTCGAGCTCTGGAAACACCATATATTTT. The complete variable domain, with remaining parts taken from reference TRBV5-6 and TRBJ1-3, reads DAGVTQSPTHLIKTRGQQVTLRCSPKSGHDTVSWYQQALGQGPQFIFQYYEEEERQRGNFPDRFSGHQFPNYSSELNVNALLLGDSALYLCASSLRTSSSGNTIYFGEGSWLTVV.

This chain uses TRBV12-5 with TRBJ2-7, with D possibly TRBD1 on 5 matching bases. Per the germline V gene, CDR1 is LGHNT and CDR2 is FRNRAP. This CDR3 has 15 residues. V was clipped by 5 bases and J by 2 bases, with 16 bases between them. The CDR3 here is CASGLGPADTYEQYF. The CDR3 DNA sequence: TGTGCTAGTGGTCTGGGGCCGGCCGACACCTACGAGCAGTACTTC. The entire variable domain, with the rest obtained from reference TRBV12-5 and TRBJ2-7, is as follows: DARVTQTPRHKVTEMGQEVTMRCQPILGHNTVFWYRQTMMQGLELLAYFRNRAPLDDSGMPKDRFSAEMPDATLATLKIQPSEPRDSAVYFCASGLGPADTYEQYFGPGTRLTVT.

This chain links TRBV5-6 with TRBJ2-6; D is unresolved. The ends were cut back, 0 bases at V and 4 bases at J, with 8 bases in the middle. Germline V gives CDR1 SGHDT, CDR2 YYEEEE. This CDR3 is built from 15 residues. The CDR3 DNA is TGTGCCAGCAGCTTGGTGGCATCAGGGGCCAACGTCCTGACTTTC. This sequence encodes CASSLVASGANVLTF.

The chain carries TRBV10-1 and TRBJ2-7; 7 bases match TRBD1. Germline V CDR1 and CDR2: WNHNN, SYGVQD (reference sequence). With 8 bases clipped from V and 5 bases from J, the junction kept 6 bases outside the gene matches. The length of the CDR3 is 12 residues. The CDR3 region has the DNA TGCGCCAGCTTAGACAGGGTGGACGAGCAGTACTTC. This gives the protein CASLDRVDEQYF.

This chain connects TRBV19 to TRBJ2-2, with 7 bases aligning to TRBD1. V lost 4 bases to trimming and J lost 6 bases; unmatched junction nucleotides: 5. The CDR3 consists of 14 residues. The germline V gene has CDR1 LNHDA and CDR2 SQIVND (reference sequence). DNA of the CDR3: TGTGCCAGTAGTACGACAGGGTTACCCGGGGAGCTGTTTTTT. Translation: CASSTTGLPGELFF.

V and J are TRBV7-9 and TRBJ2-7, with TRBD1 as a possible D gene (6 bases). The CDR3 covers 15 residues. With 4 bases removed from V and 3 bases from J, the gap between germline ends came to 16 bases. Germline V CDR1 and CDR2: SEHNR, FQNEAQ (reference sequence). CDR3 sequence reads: CASSSIQGKGYEQYF. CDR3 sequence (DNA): TGTGCCAGCAGCTCCATTCAGGGGAAAGGCTACGAGCAGTACTTC.

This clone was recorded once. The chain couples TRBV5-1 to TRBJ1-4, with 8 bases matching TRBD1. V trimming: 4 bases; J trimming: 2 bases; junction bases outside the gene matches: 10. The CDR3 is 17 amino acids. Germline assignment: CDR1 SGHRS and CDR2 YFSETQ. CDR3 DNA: TGCGCCAGCAGCCTCAGGGGGCCGGGGCGGACTAATGAAAAACTGTTTTTT. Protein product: CASSLRGPGRTNEKLFF.

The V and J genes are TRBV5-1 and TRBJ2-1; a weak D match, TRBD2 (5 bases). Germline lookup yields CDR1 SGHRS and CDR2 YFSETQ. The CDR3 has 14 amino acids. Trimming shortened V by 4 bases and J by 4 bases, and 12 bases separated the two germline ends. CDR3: CASSREDWYNEQFF. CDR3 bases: TGCGCCAGCAGCCGCGAGGACTGGTACAATGAGCAGTTCTTC.

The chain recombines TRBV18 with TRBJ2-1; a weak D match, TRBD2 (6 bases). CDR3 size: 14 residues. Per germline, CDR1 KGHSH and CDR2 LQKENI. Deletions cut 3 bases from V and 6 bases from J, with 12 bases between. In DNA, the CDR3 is TGTGCCAGCTCACCTGGGACTGCGGTCAATGAGCAGTTCTTC. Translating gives CASSPGTAVNEQFF.

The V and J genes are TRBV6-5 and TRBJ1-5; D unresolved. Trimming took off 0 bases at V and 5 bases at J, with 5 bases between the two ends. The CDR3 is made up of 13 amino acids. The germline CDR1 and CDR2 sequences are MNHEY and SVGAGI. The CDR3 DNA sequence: TGTGCCAGCAGTTACTCCTCGGATCAGCCCCAGCATTTT. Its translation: CASSYSSDQPQHF.

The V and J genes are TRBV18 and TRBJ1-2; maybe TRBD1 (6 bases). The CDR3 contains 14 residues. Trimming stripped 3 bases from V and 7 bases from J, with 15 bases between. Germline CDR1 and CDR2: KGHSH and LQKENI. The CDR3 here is CASSPATGSFGYTF. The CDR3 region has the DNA TGTGCCAGCTCACCCGCGACAGGCAGCTTTGGCTACACCTTC. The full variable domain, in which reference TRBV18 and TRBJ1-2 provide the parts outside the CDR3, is NAGVMQNPRHLVRRRGQEARLRCSPMKGHSHVYWYRQLPEEGLKFMVYLQKENIIDESGMPKERFSAEFPKEGPSILRIQQVVRGDSAAYFCASSPATGSFGYTFGSGTRLTVV.

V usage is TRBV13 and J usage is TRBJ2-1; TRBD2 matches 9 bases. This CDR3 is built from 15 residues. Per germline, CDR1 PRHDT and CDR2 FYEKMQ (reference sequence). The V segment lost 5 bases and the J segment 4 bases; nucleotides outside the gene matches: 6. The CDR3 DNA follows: TGTGCCAGCAGCCAAAGACTAGCGGAATACAATGAGCAGTTCTTC. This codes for CASSQRLAEYNEQFF.

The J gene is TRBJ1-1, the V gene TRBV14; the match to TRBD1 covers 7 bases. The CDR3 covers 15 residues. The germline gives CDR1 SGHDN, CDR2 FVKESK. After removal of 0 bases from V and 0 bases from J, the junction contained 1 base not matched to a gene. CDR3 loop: CASSQETGLNTEAFF. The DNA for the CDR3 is TGTGCCAGCAGCCAAGAGACAGGGTTGAACACTGAAGCTTTCTTT.

CDR3 region: CASSTRGQIYEQYF. The CDR3 bases are TGTGCCAGCAGCACTCGGGGACAGATCTACGAGCAGTACTTC. J is TRBJ2-7 and V is TRBV2; 7 positions agree with TRBD1. CDR3 length: 14 residues. The V gene's germline CDR1 is SNHLY and CDR2 FYNNEI. V lost 6 bases to trimming and J lost 3 bases; unmatched junction nucleotides: 8.